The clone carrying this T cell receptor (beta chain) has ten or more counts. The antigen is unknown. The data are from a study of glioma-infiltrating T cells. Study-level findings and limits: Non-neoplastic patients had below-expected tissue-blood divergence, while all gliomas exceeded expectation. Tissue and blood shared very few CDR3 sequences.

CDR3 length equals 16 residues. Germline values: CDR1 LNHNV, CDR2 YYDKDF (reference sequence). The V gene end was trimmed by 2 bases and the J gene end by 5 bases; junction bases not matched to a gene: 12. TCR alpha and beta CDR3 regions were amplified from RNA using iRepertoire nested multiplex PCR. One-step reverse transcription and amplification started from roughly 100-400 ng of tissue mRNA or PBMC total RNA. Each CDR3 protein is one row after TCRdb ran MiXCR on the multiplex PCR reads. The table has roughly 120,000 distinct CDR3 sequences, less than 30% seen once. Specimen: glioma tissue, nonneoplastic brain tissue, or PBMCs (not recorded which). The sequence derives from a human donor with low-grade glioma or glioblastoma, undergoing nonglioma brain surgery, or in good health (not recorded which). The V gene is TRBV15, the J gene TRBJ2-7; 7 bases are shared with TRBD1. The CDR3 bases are TGTGCCACCAGCAGACTCACCCAGACAGGGATCAACGAGCAGTACTTC. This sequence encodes CATSRLTQTGINEQYF.